These 2 T cell receptor beta chains were all obtained from the same sample, sequenced in a study of T cell clonality in common variable immunodeficiency. Some clones are missing from TCRdb's copy, which holds only in-frame ones; the method was immunoSEQ multiplex PCR. The data show tens of thousands of clones, with none appearing a single time. Source material: peripheral blood mononuclear cells. These receptors came from a person aged 18 to 69 in good health.

This clone has at least ten counts. The read terminates 3 residues before the CDR3 end, so the remaining end is supplied by the germline J gene. The V call is TRBV11-2, the J call TRBJ1-4; 7 positions agree with TRBD1. The J segment lost 8 bases and the V segment lost 5 bases, leaving 11 bases of the junction unmatched. The length of the CDR3 is 15 residues. Germline assignment: CDR1 SGHAT and CDR2 FQNNGV. The CDR3 DNA, read in part, is TGTGCCAGCAGCCTTAGTCAGGGGGTTCTAGAAAAA. Translation: CASSLSQGVLEK. The CDR3 reads in full as CASSLSQGVLEKLFF.

Ten or more counts support this clone. The read stops 3 residues short of the end of the CDR3; the missing end is completed from the germline J gene. The chain joins TRBV7-2 to TRBJ1-1, with D tentatively TRBD1 (5 bases). With 5 bases removed from V and 7 bases from J, the gap between germline ends came to 17 bases. This CDR3 contains 14 residues. From germline, CDR1 is SGHTA and CDR2 FQGNSA. The CDR3 protein is CASSPVVGLGEAFF. The covered CDR3 bases are TGTGCCAGCAGCCCGGTGGTGGGGCTGGGTGAA.